This T cell receptor beta chain stems from a study of human T cells and chemical hapten exposure. Across the whole study: There were per-sample TCR yield variations, arising mainly from small pooled library volume differences.

What the library attached to individual cDNA molecules were unique molecular identifiers. Original analysis: Samples contained a median of around 89,000 TCRs, with a range of about 23,224 to 690,600. TCRdb passed the RACE reads through MiXCR, listing each CDR3 protein once. These V and J calls derive from TCRdb rather than the authors' analysis. The profile covers approximately 44,000 distinct CDR3 sequences, with about 4.1% appearing a single time and about 6% taken by the ten largest. Concerning this clonotype: This sequence may be a read error, since a much larger clone differs from it by one base.

CDR1 and CDR2 from the germline V gene are SQVTM and ANQGSEA. This CDR3 comprises 15 residues. Noted time point: healthy volunteer bleed at 2 weeks. Unfractionated whole blood yielded total RNA. The chain links TRBV29-1 to TRBJ2-6, with 7 bases lining up with TRBD1. Material for sequencing was whole blood. The sequence came from a human donor in good health. Some clones in this sample may be carry-over from other donors' samples. CDR3 protein: CGVVGTVSGANVLTF. The CDR3 bases are TGCGGCGTTGTAGGGACAGTCTCCGGGGCCAACGTCCTGACTTTC.